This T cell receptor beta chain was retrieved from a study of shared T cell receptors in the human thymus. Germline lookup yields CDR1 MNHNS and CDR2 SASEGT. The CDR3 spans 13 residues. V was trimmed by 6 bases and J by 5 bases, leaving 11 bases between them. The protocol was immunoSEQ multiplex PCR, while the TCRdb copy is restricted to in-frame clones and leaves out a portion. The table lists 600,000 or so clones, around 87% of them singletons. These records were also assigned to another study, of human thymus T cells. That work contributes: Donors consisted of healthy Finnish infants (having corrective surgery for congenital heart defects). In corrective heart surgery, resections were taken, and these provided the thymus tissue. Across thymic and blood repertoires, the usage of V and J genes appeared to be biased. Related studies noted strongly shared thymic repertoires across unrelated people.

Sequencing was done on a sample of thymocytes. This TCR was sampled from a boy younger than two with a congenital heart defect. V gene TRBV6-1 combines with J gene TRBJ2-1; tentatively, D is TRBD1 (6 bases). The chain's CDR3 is CASREQGDNEQFF. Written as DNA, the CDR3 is TGTGCCAGCAGAGAACAGGGCGACAATGAGCAGTTCTTC.